One T cell receptor (beta chain) is described in this entry. Antigen specificity is unknown. One end of the junction is discordant with germline, which a read error may explain. This specimen comes from a study of metastatic and nonmetastatic thyroid tumors. The wider study: Malignant and benign thyroid patients had repertoires compared in peripheral blood and tumor or nodule tissue. Study observations and caveats: Benign nodules reportedly had significantly lower TCR beta diversity than malignant thyroid tumors in blood and tumor.

Thyroid surgery had not been preceded by any treatment in any patient. As handled by the study authors: Building a distant-metastasis classifier for papillary thyroid cancer drew on CDR3 differences across clinicopathological groups. From the PCR reads, TCRdb re-called clones with MiXCR. The V and J calls, along with clone size, are taken from TCRdb and not from the paper's own processing. The table shows 40,000 to 55,000 clones, with about 15% occurring only once. The CDR3 spans 17 residues. Germline V CDR1 and CDR2: MNHNS, SASEGT. Sequencing used blood. The TCR comes from a female donor with papillary thyroid cancer or a benign thyroid nodule (not recorded which). Some clones in this sample may be carry-over from other donors' samples. The chain employs TRBV6-1 and TRBJ2-2, with 9 positions matching TRBD2. The CDR3 is CASIEVAGARDTRELFF. As DNA, the CDR3 is TGTGCCAGCATTGAAGTAGCGGGGGCCCGGGACACCCGGGAGCTGTTTTTT.